The rows below give T cell receptor beta chains drawn from one sample of a study of T cell responses to AZD1222 COVID-19 vaccine. Generated by immunoSEQ multiplex PCR, the TCRdb table keeps only in-frame clones and is missing some. The repertoire holds 150,000 to 200,000 clones, with 85% to 95% as singletons. The source material was peripheral blood, sampled on day 0 of AZD1222 vaccination. Source of these receptors: an adult in good health. Each CDR3 is given with its conserved first and last residue. D genes are given only for firm matches. Part of the rows lack a size; the others show once, few, many or a class for expanded clones.

v_gene	d_gene	abundance	j_gene	CDR3nt	CDR3aa
TRBV6-5	-	-	TRBJ1-6	TGTGCCAGCAATCATAGGACAGCTAATTCACCCCTCCACTTT	CASNHRTANSPLHF
TRBV19	-	once	TRBJ1-5	TGTGCCAGTAGCCCTTTCGGGGGGCCAGGCAATCAGCCCCAGCATTTT	CASSPFGGPGNQPQHF
TRBV2	-	once	TRBJ1-4	TGTGCCAGCGGCCACACAGCGGCAACTAATGAAAAACTGTTTTTT	CASGHTAATNEKLFF
TRBV6-5	-	-	TRBJ1-3	TGTGCCAGCAGAGCCCAGGGCTCTGGAAACACCATATATTTT	CASRAQGSGNTIYF
TRBV7-3	-	once	TRBJ1-1	TGTGCCAGCAGCGCCGCGGGGGAAGAGGGTACTGAAGCTTTCTTT	CASSAAGEEGTEAFF
TRBV29-1	-	-	TRBJ1-2	TGCAGCGTTGGAGGAGAGGCGGCGAGGACTGGCTACACCTTC	CSVGGEAARTGYTF
TRBV5-4	-	-	TRBJ1-2	TGTGCCAGCAGATCGGGACTTGTCTATGGCTACACCTTC	CASRSGLVYGYTF
TRBV27	TRBD1	-	TRBJ1-2	TGTGCCAGCAGTTTCGGGACAGGCCACTATGGCTACACCTTC	CASSFGTGHYGYTF
TRBV4-2	-	once	TRBJ2-5	TGTGCCAGCAGCCCCACACAAGAGACCCAGTACTTC	CASSPTQETQYF
TRBV6-1	-	-	TRBJ1-1	TGTGCCAGCAGTGTACAAGGGCAGGGAGGGGGTACTGAAGCTTTCTTT	CASSVQGQGGGTEAFF
TRBV20-1	TRBD1	-	TRBJ1-5	TGCAGTGCTAGTAAGGGGGCTGGTTTCTCGCCCCAGCATTTT	CSASKGAGFSPQHF
TRBV10-3	-	-	TRBJ1-5	TGTGCCATCAGTGAGTATAGGACAGTCCTAGATAGCAATCAGCCCCAGCATTTT	CAISEYRTVLDSNQPQHF
TRBV7-3	-	few	TRBJ2-5	TGTGCCAGCAGCAACCAAGAGACCCAGTACTTC	CASSNQETQYF
TRBV19	-	-	TRBJ1-1	TGTGCCAGTAGTCTCCAGGGAGGGAACACTGAAGCTTTCTTT	CASSLQGGNTEAFF
TRBV24-1	-	-	TRBJ2-1	TGTGCCACCAGTGATAGCTCCGGGGCTCAGTCCTACAATGAGCAGTTCTTC	CATSDSSGAQSYNEQFF
TRBV2	TRBD1	-	TRBJ2-3	TGTGCCAGCAGTACTCCGGGACAGGGAAGGACAGATACGCAGTATTTT	CASSTPGQGRTDTQYF
TRBV5-1	TRBD1	-	TRBJ1-4	TGCGCCAGCAGCGCCCTGGGACAGGCTGAAAAACTGTTTTTT	CASSALGQAEKLFF
TRBV4-1	-	-	TRBJ2-7	TGCGCCAGCAGCCAAGCCGGCGGCAGGGTCGGCGAGCAGTACTTC	CASSQAGGRVGEQYF
TRBV18	-	-	TRBJ2-3	TGTGCCAGCTCACCACCGGCTACCCGCACAGATACGCAGTATTTT	CASSPPATRTDTQYF
TRBV10-3	-	-	TRBJ1-2	TGTGCCATCAGTGAGGAACCCGGTTATGGCTACACCTTC	CAISEEPGYGYTF
TRBV5-1	-	-	TRBJ2-5	TGCGCCAGCAGCTTGTCGGACCGGGGATCCGAGACCCAGTACTTC	CASSLSDRGSETQYF
TRBV6-4	-	-	TRBJ1-1	TGTGCCAGCAGTGAAATGTGGGGGAGCACTGAAGCTTTCTTT	CASSEMWGSTEAFF
TRBV18	-	-	TRBJ1-6	TGTGCCAGCTCACAGGGGTTCGGGTCACCCCTCCACTTT	CASSQGFGSPLHF
TRBV9	TRBD1	-	TRBJ1-5	TGTGCCAGCAGCACCGACGGACAGGGGGAAAAGCCCCAGCATTTT	CASSTDGQGEKPQHF
TRBV5-1	-	-	TRBJ2-2	TGCGCCAGCAGCGCCGGGACGGTGAACACCGGGGAGCTGTTTTTT	CASSAGTVNTGELFF
TRBV4-2	-	-	TRBJ1-1	TGTGCCAGCAGCCACCCCGGCGGGGGGAACACTGAAGCTTTCTTT	CASSHPGGGNTEAFF
TRBV5-1	TRBD2	-	TRBJ2-1	TGCGCCAGCAGCTCCTCTAGCGGGGCATACAATGAGCAGTTCTTC	CASSSSSGAYNEQFF
TRBV27	TRBD1	-	TRBJ1-1	TGTGCCAGCAGTTTACAGGGGGTGAACACTGAAGCTTTCTTT	CASSLQGVNTEAFF
TRBV6-1	-	once	TRBJ1-1	TGTGCCAGCAGTGAACGTCAACAGGGACGGGACACTGAAGCTTTCTTT	CASSERQQGRDTEAFF
TRBV28	-	-	TRBJ1-1	TGTGCCAGCAGCCACCATGAGAACACTGAAGCTTTCTTT	CASSHHENTEAFF